This T cell receptor beta chain was sequenced during a study of vaccination effects on CD4 cells after COVID-19. Produced via immunoSEQ multiplex PCR; TCRdb's table is partial and in-frame only. Counted here are 40,000 or so clones, around 72% occurring once; the ten biggest clones make up roughly 30%. A note on this clone: Its antigen remains unidentified.

Study-wide results and limits: In people who had recovered, most post-vaccine spike-reactive clones were new vaccine-induced clones.

The ends lost 6 bases at V and 6 bases at J; junction bases unmatched: 12. This CDR3 is 16 amino acids long. The V gene's germline CDR1 is SNHLY and CDR2 FYNNEI. Using viral peptide pools, the ViraFEST assay grew out antigen-specific CD4+ T cells prior to sequencing. The authors isolated CD4+ T cells after ten to eleven days of culture. This person's SARS-CoV-2 infection, confirmed by PCR, occurred between March and December 2020. This clonotype originated in a human donor who had a prior SARS-CoV-2 infection. V and J are TRBV2 and TRBJ1-5, with 9 positions matching TRBD1. Sequenced material: CD4+ T cells from PBMCs cultured with a peptide pool, taken before COVID-19 vaccination. The CDR3 sequence: CASSREGTGFSQPQHF. In nucleotides, the CDR3 is TGTGCCAGCAGCAGAGAGGGGACAGGGTTTAGTCAGCCCCAGCATTTT.